The next 22 T cell receptor beta chains were all read from a single sample in a study of OX40 agonist ivuxolimab in advanced cancers. Repertoires were generated with immunoSEQ multiplex PCR, while TCRdb's copy carries only in-frame clones and drops some. Among tens of thousands of clones listed, around 94% were seen once. Here the sequenced sample was CD4+ or CD8+ T cells sorted from blood, taken in a trial of the OX40 agonist ivuxolimab. The receptors originated from an adult with an advanced solid tumor such as melanoma, head and neck, liver or kidney cancer.

This chain links TRBV9 with TRBJ2-3, with D perhaps given as TRBD1 or TRBD2 (5 bases each). Germline V lookup: CDR1 SGDLS, CDR2 YYNGEE. The CDR3 has 16 residues. The V and J ends lost 2 bases and 0 bases respectively, with 13 bases between them. DNA for the CDR3: TGTGCCAGCAGCGTGCTTCGGGGCGGTAGCACAGATACGCAGTATTTT. It specifies CASSVLRGGSTDTQYF.

The CDR3 DNA reads as TGTGCCAGCAGTTTTCCTCGGACAGGGGGCACCGCAGATACGCAGTATTTT. Translation gives CASSFPRTGGTADTQYF. The chain links TRBV28 to TRBJ2-3, with 11 bases fitting TRBD1. V was clipped by 3 bases and J by 4 bases; unmatched bases: 9. Germline V gene lookup returns CDR1 MDHEN and CDR2 SYDVKM. The CDR3 sequence is 17 residues long.

This clone was found once. J is TRBJ2-3 and V is TRBV19; D gene ambiguous. The length of the CDR3 is 14 residues. V lost 5 bases and J 2 bases, leaving 11 bases between the germline ends. Per germline, CDR1 LNHDA and CDR2 SQIVND (reference sequence). The chain's CDR3 is CASSPARPTDTQYF. The CDR3 DNA is TGTGCCAGTAGTCCTGCCCGGCCCACAGATACGCAGTATTTT.

The V gene is TRBV15, the J gene TRBJ2-2; D is possibly TRBD2 (6 bases). V lost 0 bases and J 3 bases, leaving 8 bases between the germline ends. The CDR3 is 15 amino acids. The germline V gene encodes CDR1 LNHNV and CDR2 YYDKDF (reference sequence). The CDR3 reads CATSRDGGHTGELFF. The CDR3 coding sequence is TGTGCCACCAGCAGAGACGGGGGACACACCGGGGAGCTGTTTTTT.

The chain combines TRBV27 with TRBJ2-7; 8 nucleotides agree with TRBD2. CDR3 length: 15 amino acids. J gave up 2 bases and V 7 bases, and 10 bases lay outside the gene matches. CDR1 MNHEY and CDR2 SMNVEV come from the germline V gene (reference sequence). CDR3 DNA: TGTGCCAGCACCGCTAGCGGGCTTAACACCTACGAGCAGTACTTC. It is translated as CASTASGLNTYEQYF.

This clone was seen just once. The chain couples TRBV6-5 to TRBJ2-7, with D possibly being TRBD1 (5 bases). Per the germline V gene, CDR1 is MNHEY and CDR2 is SVGAGI. The CDR3 consists of 14 residues. Trimming took off 2 bases at V and 2 bases at J, with 10 bases between the two ends. The CDR3 spells CASSYSPGPYEQYF. For the CDR3, the DNA is TGTGCCAGCAGTTACAGTCCAGGGCCCTACGAGCAGTACTTC.

The rearrangement links TRBV7-8 to TRBJ2-1; 10 bases are shared with TRBD2. The V gene's germline CDR1 is SGHVS and CDR2 FQNEAQ. V shed 5 bases and J 8 bases; nucleotides not matched to a gene: 15. The CDR3 is made up of 17 amino acids. The CDR3 reads CASSPSPSSGSGDEQFF. Here the CDR3 DNA reads TGTGCCAGCAGCCCTAGCCCGTCTAGCGGGAGTGGTGATGAGCAGTTCTTC.

The CDR3 DNA sequence: TGTGCCAGCAGATCTCCGGGACAGGGGGTCGGGGAGCTGTTTTTT. It yields the protein CASRSPGQGVGELFF. The genes are TRBV7-6 and TRBJ2-2, with 11 bases matching TRBD1. Germline trimming cut 6 bases from V and 7 bases from J; bases unmatched to any gene: 7. Germline CDR1 SGHVS, CDR2 FNYEAQ. The CDR3 has 15 amino acids.

V gene TRBV12-5 combines with J gene TRBJ2-1; 10 bases match TRBD2. From germline, CDR1 is LGHNT and CDR2 FRNRAP. CDR3 length: 17 amino acids. Trimming took 6 bases from V and 0 from J; bases not matched to a gene: 8. CDR3 loop: CASGSSSGRPSYNEQFF. The CDR3 region has the DNA TGTGCTAGTGGCTCCTCTAGCGGGAGACCCTCCTACAATGAGCAGTTCTTC.

The V call is TRBV7-9, the J call TRBJ1-3, with D possibly TRBD1 on 5 matching bases. The germline CDR1 and CDR2 sequences are SEHNR and FQNEAQ (reference sequence). CDR3 length: 15 amino acids. V lost 8 bases and J 4 bases, leaving 18 bases between the germline ends. CDR3 nucleotides: TGTGCCAGCGCCTCGGCGGGGGGGTACGGAAACACCATATATTTT. Protein product: CASASAGGYGNTIYF.

The CDR3 here is CASSPPVSGNTIYF. The CDR3 region has the DNA TGTGCCAGCAGCCCCCCCGTCTCTGGAAACACCATATATTTT. The chain recombines TRBV7-9 with TRBJ1-3, with D unresolved. V gave up 5 bases and J gave up 0 bases, with 8 bases separating them. This CDR3 has 14 residues. The germline V gene has CDR1 SEHNR and CDR2 FQNEAQ (reference sequence).

This chain connects TRBV4-3 to TRBJ1-1, with D possibly being TRBD1 (6 bases). Germline CDR1 and CDR2: LGHNA and YSLEER. This CDR3 contains 16 residues. Trimming stripped 1 base from V and 4 bases from J, with 16 bases between. The CDR3 nucleotides read TGCGCCAGCAGCCAAGGGGGCGGGGGCGGAGGCACTGAAGCTTTCTTT. This encodes CASSQGGGGGGTEAFF.

This chain connects TRBV2 to TRBJ1-2; 9 bases are shared with TRBD1. The CDR3 spans 15 residues. In germline, CDR1 is SNHLY, CDR2 FYNNEI. V was pared by 4 bases and J by 0 bases, with 3 bases of the junction left unmatched. CDR3 amino acids: CASSGTGAPNYGYTF. DNA for the CDR3: TGTGCCAGCAGTGGGACAGGGGCCCCTAACTATGGCTACACCTTC.

The chain employs TRBV29-1 and TRBJ2-2; no reliable D call. CDR1 and CDR2 from the germline V gene are SQVTM and ANQGSEA. The V end was cut by 7 bases, the J end by 1 base, with 10 bases between. The CDR3 runs to 13 residues. DNA for the CDR3: TGCAGCGCCCGGGCAGGGAACACCGGGGAGCTGTTTTTT. This encodes CSARAGNTGELFF.

The chain is built from TRBV12-2 and TRBJ1-2; the table gives TRBD1 as D, unverified against the DNA. TRBV12-2 corresponds to a pseudogene. The CDR3 loop spans 17 amino acids. The CDR3 sequence: CASRASRGSYTNYGYTF. For the CDR3, the DNA is TGTGCAAGTCGCGCAAGCAGGGGAAGCTACACTAACTATGGCTACACCTTC.

CDR3 region: CASSLADRMVLFGYTF. CDR3 coding DNA: TGTGCCAGCAGCTTAGCGGACAGGATGGTTCTTTTTGGCTACACCTTC. The chain employs TRBV7-9 and TRBJ1-2, with 7 bases lining up with TRBD1. This CDR3 spans 16 amino acids. Germline lookup yields CDR1 SEHNR and CDR2 FQNEAQ (reference sequence). The ends lost 0 bases at V and 7 bases at J; junction bases unmatched: 11.

The CDR3, as DNA: TGTGCCAGCAGTTACTCTGGGGTTGATACGCAGTATTTT. It translates to CASSYSGVDTQYF. The V and J genes are TRBV6-6 and TRBJ2-3; no definite D call. This CDR3 has 13 amino acids. Germline loops: CDR1 MNHNY, CDR2 SVGAGI (reference sequence). Between the trimmed V and J ends, which lost 0 bases and 6 bases, there was a span of 7 bases.

The rearrangement joins TRBV6-5 to TRBJ2-2; the match to TRBD1 covers 7 bases. Looked up from germline, CDR1 is MNHEY and CDR2 is SVGAGI. With V trimmed by 7 bases and J by 7 bases, 3 bases remained unmatched. The CDR3 consists of 12 residues. The CDR3 loop reads CASNRGFGELFF. The CDR3 DNA sequence: TGTGCCAGCAACAGGGGATTCGGGGAGCTGTTTTTT.

The chain joins TRBV27 to TRBJ2-4; a weak D match, TRBD2 (6 bases). In germline, CDR1 is MNHEY, CDR2 SMNVEV (reference sequence). The length of the CDR3 is 15 residues. CDR3 sequence: CVSHGGVIDKNIQYF. DNA for the CDR3: TGTGTCTCACATGGAGGGGTCATTGACAAAAACATTCAGTACTTC.

This clone has just a few counts. J is TRBJ1-6 and V is TRBV7-9; 8 nucleotides agree with TRBD1. Germline loops: CDR1 SEHNR, CDR2 FQNEAQ (reference sequence). This CDR3 is 14 amino acids long. The V gene end was trimmed by 5 bases and the J gene end by 9 bases; junction bases not matched to a gene: 6. The CDR3 sequence is CASSPGQGGSPLHF. CDR3 coding DNA: TGTGCCAGCAGCCCTGGACAGGGCGGTTCACCCCTCCACTTT.

This clone was recorded only once. The rearrangement links TRBV28 to TRBJ1-2, with D possibly being TRBD1 (5 bases). CDR3 length equals 15 residues. The germline V and J ends were trimmed by 1 base and 10 bases, with 19 bases remaining between them. Germline lookup yields CDR1 MDHEN and CDR2 SYDVKM. The CDR3 DNA reads TGTGCCAGCAGTTTATTACGGGACGCCGGACCCTCCTACACCTTC. This encodes CASSLLRDAGPSYTF.

This clone was recorded a few times. The chain carries TRBV2 and TRBJ1-1; weak D call: TRBD1 (5 bases). V lost 3 bases, J lost 8 bases, and 10 bases lay in between. Germline values: CDR1 SNHLY, CDR2 FYNNEI. CDR3 length: 12 amino acids. The CDR3: CASSDPGSEAFF. The CDR3 DNA is TGTGCCAGCAGTGACCCAGGGTCCGAAGCTTTCTTT.